This entry is about one T cell receptor beta chain. PCR employed 60 Vbeta and 13 Jbeta primers. Here immunoSEQ multiplex PCR was the method, and the copy in TCRdb shows in-frame clones only, minus some. Among about 110,000 clones listed, less than 85% were seen once. CDR1 is SGHDT, CDR2 YYEEEE, per germline. The V and J ends lost 4 bases and 0 bases, in that order; junction bases with no gene match: 7. This CDR3 spans 17 amino acids. The sample is drawn from a study of cytomegalovirus exposure and HLA in healthy donors. Study in general: Genetic ancestry analysis placed about 84% of the 400 or so donors that were genotyped in the Caucasian-associated cluster.

The receptor's source is a woman between 40 and 55 years old in good health and CMV-seropositive. The sample taken for sequencing was PBMCs. This chain uses TRBV5-6 with TRBJ2-6; TRBD1 aligns across 7 bases. CDR3: CASSQLRQGSGANVLTF. CDR3 DNA sequence: TGTGCCAGCAGCCAACTACGACAGGGCTCTGGGGCCAACGTCCTGACTTTC.